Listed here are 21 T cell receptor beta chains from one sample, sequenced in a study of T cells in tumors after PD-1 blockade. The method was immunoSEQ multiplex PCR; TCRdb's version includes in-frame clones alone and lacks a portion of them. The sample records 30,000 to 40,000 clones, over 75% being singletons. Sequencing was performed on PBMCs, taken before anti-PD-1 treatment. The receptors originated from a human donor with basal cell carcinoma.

The CDR3 loop reads CASSLGGRAFDEQYF. CDR3 DNA sequence: TGTGCCAGCAGCTTAGGGGGGAGGGCCTTCGACGAGCAGTACTTC. The V call is TRBV7-2, the J call TRBJ2-7, with 7 bases lining up with TRBD2. Trimming at V came to 1 base and at J to 5 bases, leaving 8 bases not matched to a gene. This CDR3 is 15 amino acids long. CDR1 SGHTA and CDR2 FQGNSA come from the germline V gene. The full variable domain, rest sourced from reference TRBV7-2 and TRBJ2-7, is GAGVSQSPSNKVTEKGKDVELRCDPISGHTALYWYRQSLGQGLEFLIYFQGNSAPDKSGLPSDRFSAERTGGSVSTLTIQRTQQEDSAVYLCASSLGGRAFDEQYFGPGTRLTVT.

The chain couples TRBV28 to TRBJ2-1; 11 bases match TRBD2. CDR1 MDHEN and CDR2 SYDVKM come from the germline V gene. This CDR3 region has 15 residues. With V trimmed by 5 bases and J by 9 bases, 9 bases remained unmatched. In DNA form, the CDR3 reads TGTGCCAGCAGTCTACTTTTAGCGGGAGGGCCTGAGCAGTTCTTC. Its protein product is CASSLLLAGGPEQFF.

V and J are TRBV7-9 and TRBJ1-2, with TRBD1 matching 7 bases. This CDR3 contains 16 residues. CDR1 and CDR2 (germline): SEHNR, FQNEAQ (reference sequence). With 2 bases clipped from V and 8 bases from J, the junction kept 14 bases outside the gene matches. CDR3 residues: CASSLTGDRIMEGYTF. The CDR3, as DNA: TGTGCCAGCAGCTTAACAGGGGACCGCATTATGGAGGGCTACACCTTC.

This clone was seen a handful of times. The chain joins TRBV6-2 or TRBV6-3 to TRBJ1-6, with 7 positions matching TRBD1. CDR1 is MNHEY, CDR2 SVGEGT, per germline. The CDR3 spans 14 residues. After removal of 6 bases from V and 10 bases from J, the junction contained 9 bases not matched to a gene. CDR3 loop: CASSLGQVESPLHF. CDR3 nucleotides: TGTGCCAGCAGCCTAGGACAGGTGGAGTCACCCCTCCACTTT.

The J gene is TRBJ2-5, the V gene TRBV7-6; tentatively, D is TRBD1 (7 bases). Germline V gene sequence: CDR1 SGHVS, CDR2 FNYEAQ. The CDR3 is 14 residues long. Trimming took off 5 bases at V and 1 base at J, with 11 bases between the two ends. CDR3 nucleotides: TGTGCCAGCAGCGGAGGGACAGTCCAAGAGACCCAGTACTTC. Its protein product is CASSGGTVQETQYF.

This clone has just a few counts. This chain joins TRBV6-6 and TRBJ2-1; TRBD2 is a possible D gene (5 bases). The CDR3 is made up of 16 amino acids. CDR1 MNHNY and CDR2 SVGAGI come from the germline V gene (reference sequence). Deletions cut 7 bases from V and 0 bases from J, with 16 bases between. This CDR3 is CASNPPTDSSYNEQFF. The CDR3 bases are TGTGCCAGCAACCCCCCAACGGACTCCTCCTACAATGAGCAGTTCTTC.

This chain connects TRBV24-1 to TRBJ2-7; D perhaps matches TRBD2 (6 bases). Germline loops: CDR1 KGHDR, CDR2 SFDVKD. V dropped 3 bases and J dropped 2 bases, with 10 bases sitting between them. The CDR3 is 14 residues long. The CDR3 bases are TGTGCCACCAGTGATGGAGGGCCCCCCTACGAGCAGTACTTC. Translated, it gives CATSDGGPPYEQYF.

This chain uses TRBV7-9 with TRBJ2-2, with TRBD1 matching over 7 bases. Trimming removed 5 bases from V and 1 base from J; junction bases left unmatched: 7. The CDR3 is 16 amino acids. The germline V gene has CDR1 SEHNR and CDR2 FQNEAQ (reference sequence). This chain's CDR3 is CASSPRQGQNTGELFF. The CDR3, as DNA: TGTGCCAGCAGCCCACGACAGGGTCAGAACACCGGGGAGCTGTTTTTT.

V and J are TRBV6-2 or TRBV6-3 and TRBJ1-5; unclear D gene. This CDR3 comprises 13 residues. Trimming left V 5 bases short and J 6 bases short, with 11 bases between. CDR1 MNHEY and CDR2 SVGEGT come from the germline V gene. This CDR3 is CASSQDYIQPQHF. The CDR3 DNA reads TGTGCCAGCAGTCAGGACTATATTCAGCCCCAGCATTTT.

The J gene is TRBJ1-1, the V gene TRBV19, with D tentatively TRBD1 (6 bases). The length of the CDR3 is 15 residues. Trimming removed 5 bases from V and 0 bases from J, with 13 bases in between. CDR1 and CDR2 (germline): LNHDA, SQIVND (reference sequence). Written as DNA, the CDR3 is TGTGCCAGTAGTCTAATGGGGGCATTGAACACTGAAGCTTTCTTT. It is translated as CASSLMGALNTEAFF.

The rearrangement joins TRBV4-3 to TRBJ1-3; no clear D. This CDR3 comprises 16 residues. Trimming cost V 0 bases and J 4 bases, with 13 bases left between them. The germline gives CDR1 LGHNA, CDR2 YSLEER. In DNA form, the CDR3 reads TGCGCCAGCAGCCAAGATTTGGCAGGCTCGGGAAACACCATATATTTT. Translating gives CASSQDLAGSGNTIYF.

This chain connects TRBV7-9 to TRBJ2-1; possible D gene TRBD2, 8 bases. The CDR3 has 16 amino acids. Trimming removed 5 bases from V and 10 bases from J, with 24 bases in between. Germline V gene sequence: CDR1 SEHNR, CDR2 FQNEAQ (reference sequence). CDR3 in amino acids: CASSPRGYSGGPEQFF. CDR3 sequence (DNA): TGTGCCAGCAGCCCCAGGGGGTACAGCGGGGGACCGGAGCAGTTCTTC.

The CDR3 region is CAWTEGLASYEQYF. The CDR3, as DNA: TGTGCCTGGACCGAAGGACTAGCGAGCTACGAGCAGTACTTC. The chain couples TRBV30 to TRBJ2-7, with 9 bases aligning to TRBD2. V trimming: 4 bases; J trimming: 3 bases; junction bases outside the gene matches: 7. This CDR3 has 14 amino acids. The V gene's germline CDR1 is GTSNPN and CDR2 SVGIG (reference sequence).

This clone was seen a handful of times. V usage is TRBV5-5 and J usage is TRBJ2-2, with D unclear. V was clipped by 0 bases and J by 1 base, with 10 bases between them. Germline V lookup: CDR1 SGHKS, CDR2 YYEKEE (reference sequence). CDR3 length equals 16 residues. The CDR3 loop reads CASSLVHSLNTGELFF. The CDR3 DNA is TGTGCCAGCAGCTTGGTCCACTCCCTGAACACCGGGGAGCTGTTTTTT.

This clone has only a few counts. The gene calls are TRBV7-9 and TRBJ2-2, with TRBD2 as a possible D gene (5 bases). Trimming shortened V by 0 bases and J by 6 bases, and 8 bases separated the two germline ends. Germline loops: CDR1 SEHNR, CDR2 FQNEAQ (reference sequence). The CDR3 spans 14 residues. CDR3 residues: CASSLAEGSGELFF. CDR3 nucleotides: TGTGCCAGCAGCTTAGCAGAGGGATCCGGGGAGCTGTTTTTT. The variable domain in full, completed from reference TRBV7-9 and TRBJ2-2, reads DTGVSQNPRHKITKRGQNVTFRCDPISEHNRLYWYRQTLGQGPEFLTYFQNEAQLEKSRLLSDRFSAERPKGSFSTLEIQRTEQGDSAMYLCASSLAEGSGELFFGEGSRLTVL.

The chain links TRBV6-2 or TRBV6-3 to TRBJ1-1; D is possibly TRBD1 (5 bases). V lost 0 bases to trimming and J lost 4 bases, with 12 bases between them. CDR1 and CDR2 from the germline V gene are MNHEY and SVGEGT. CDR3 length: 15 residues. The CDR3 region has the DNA TGTGCCAGCAGTTACTCTCGGACATTTGGCACTGAAGCTTTCTTT. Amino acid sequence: CASSYSRTFGTEAFF.

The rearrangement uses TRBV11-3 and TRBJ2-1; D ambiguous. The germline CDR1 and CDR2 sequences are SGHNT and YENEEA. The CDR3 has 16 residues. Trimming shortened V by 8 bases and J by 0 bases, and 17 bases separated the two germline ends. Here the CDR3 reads CASSSRWVHSYNEQFF. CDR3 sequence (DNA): TGTGCCAGCTCCTCCCGTTGGGTACACTCCTACAATGAGCAGTTCTTC.

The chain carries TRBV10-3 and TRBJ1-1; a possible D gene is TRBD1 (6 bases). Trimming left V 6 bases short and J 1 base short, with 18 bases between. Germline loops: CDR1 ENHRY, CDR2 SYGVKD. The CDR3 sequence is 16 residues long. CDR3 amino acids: CAIRDSQKLWNTEAFF. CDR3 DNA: TGTGCCATCAGGGACAGCCAAAAACTATGGAACACTGAAGCTTTCTTT.

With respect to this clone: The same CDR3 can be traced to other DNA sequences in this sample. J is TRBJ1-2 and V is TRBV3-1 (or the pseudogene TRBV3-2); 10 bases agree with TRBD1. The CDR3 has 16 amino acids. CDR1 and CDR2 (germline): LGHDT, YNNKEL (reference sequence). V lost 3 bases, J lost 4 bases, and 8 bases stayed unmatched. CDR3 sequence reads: CASSHRQGAPFYGYTF. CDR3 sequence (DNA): TGTGCCAGCAGCCATAGACAGGGGGCCCCCTTCTATGGCTACACCTTC.

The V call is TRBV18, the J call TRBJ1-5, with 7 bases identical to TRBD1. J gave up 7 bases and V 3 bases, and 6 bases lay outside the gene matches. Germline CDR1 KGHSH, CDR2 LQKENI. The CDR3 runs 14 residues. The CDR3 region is CASSPDRDKQPQHF. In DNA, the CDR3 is TGTGCCAGCTCACCCGACAGGGATAAGCAGCCCCAGCATTTT.

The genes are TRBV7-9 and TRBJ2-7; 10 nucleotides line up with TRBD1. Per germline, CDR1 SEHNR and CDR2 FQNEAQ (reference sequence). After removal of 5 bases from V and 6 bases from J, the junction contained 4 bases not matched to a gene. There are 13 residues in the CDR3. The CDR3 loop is CASSIGTGAEQYF. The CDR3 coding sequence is TGTGCCAGCAGCATCGGGACAGGGGCCGAGCAGTACTTC.